This TCR beta chain was retrieved from a study of cytomegalovirus exposure and HLA in healthy donors. Points from the study as a whole: Some TCR beta chains (around 160 of them) were listed as cytomegalovirus-associated.

The donors were members of the roughly 120-subject validation cohort (separate from the approximately 670-subject first cohort). Measured with immunoSEQ multiplex PCR; TCRdb has only the in-frame clones, and not every one. In the table there are around 60,000 clones, almost 97% of which are singletons. As for this clone: The target antigen is unknown.

The TCR sequence derives from a woman aged 18-29 years in good health and CMV-seronegative. The sequenced material came from PBMCs.

CDR3 sequence (DNA): TGTGCCTCAATAAAAAGGGGCACCGGGGAGCTGTTTTTT. Its protein product is CASIKRGTGELFF. The chain joins TRBV30 to TRBJ2-2; D perhaps matches TRBD1 (5 bases). From germline, CDR1 is GTSNPN and CDR2 SVGIG (reference sequence). V was shortened by 7 bases and J by 4 bases, with 13 bases between the two germline ends. This CDR3 has 13 amino acids.